The source of this T cell receptor (beta chain) is a study of beta chain features in type 1 diabetes. Findings and caveats of the study: Patients with type 1 diabetes showed fewer VDJ junction insertions and more deletions. Still unanswered here is whether HLA type influences TCRB rearrangement.

The V and J ends lost 0 bases and 9 bases, in that order; junction bases with no gene match: 5. The CDR3 has 15 amino acids. Germline V gene data show CDR1 as LNHNV and CDR2 as YYDKDF (reference sequence). Only one heparinised blood draw was taken per donor, and its volume averaged about 120 mL. TCRB transcripts that were expressed got sequenced, as all of the isolated RNA had been reverse transcribed. Some clones are missing from TCRdb's copy, which holds only in-frame ones; the method was immunoSEQ multiplex PCR. Of 240,000 or so clones listed, roughly two thirds were seen once; the top ten hold 0.053%. With regard to this clone: What it binds is not known.

The chain is built from TRBV15 and TRBJ2-7; 13 nucleotides align to TRBD2. This clonotype was obtained from a man aged 25 to 40 in good health. Material: naive CD4+ T cells from blood. CDR3 DNA sequence: TGTGCCACCAGCAGAGACGGACTAGCGGGAGCGGCGCAGTACTTC. Translated, it gives CATSRDGLAGAAQYF.